Shown below are 5 T cell receptor beta chains from a single sample sequenced in a study of identical twins. One entry per CDR3 protein results from TCRdb running MiXCR on the 5' RACE reads. Among 1.5 million to 2 million distinct CDR3 sequences, around a third were seen once, and the ten largest hold under 0.35%. The specimen sequenced was cord blood. The receptors here all came from a newborn girl in good health.

This chain links TRBV29-1 with TRBJ2-3; a possible D gene is TRBD2 (6 bases). This CDR3 spans 12 amino acids. Germline CDR1 reads SQVTM; CDR2 reads ANQGSEA. CDR3 sequence reads: CGGRTHTDTQYF. In DNA form, the CDR3 reads TGCGGAGGGCGGACCCACACAGATACGCAGTATTTT.

The chain carries TRBV12-3 or TRBV12-4 and TRBJ2-5; TRBD1 matches 8 bases. Trimming at V came to 8 bases and at J to 1 base, leaving 6 bases not matched to a gene. There are 14 residues in the CDR3. The CDR3 region is CASADRGSQETQYF. The CDR3, as DNA: TGTGCCAGCGCCGACAGGGGCAGCCAAGAGACCCAGTACTTC.

This sequence joins TRBV28 and TRBJ1-2; TRBD1 might be the D (5 bases). Per the germline V gene, CDR1 is MDHEN and CDR2 is SYDVKM. This CDR3 has 12 amino acids. V lost 6 bases to trimming and J lost 4 bases, with 9 bases between them. The CDR3 nucleotides are TGTGCCAGCAGACAGGCGGCCTATGGCTACACCTTC. Translation gives CASRQAAYGYTF.

The chain recombines TRBV12-3 or TRBV12-4 with TRBJ1-1; no clear D. This CDR3 has 14 amino acids. Trimming shortened V by 3 bases and J by 8 bases, and 16 bases separated the two germline ends. This CDR3 reads CASSFPAETGEAFF. The CDR3 nucleotides are TGTGCCAGCAGTTTTCCGGCAGAAACTGGGGAAGCTTTCTTT.

This chain's CDR3 is CASSLGWRQGAYEQYF. Written as DNA, the CDR3 is TGTGCCAGCAGTTTGGGTTGGCGGCAGGGGGCTTACGAGCAGTACTTC. This chain links TRBV27 with TRBJ2-7; 8 positions match TRBD1. The CDR3 is made up of 16 amino acids. CDR1 is MNHEY, CDR2 SMNVEV, per germline (reference sequence). Losses at the gene ends were 3 bases for V and 4 bases for J; bases not matched to a gene: 11.